The sequence of this T cell receptor beta chain was determined in a study of shared clonotypes between healthy human individuals. Findings and caveats of the study: Researchers found naive subsets generally carried larger estimated richness than memory subsets. For sorted subsets, rarefaction showed incomplete sequencing despite large depth. There were few donors, and this limited the genetic and exposure-history diversity represented.

The V gene lost 3 bases and the J gene lost 3 bases, with 6 bases spanning the gap. The CDR3 covers 12 residues. Germline assignment: CDR1 SGHTA and CDR2 FQGNSA. Only in-frame clones appear in the TCRdb table, and some are missing; sequencing was by immunoSEQ multiplex PCR. Of about 1.1 million clones listed, approximately 80% were seen once; the top ten hold over 0.8%. About this clone itself: Its antigen remains unidentified.

The V call is TRBV7-2, the J call TRBJ2-7; D gene uncertain. Sequencing was carried out using memory CD4+ T cells from PBMCs. The subset is: CD45RA-negative fraction. This TCR was recovered from a man younger than 30 in good health. Some clones in this sample may be carry-over from other donors' samples. In DNA form, the CDR3 reads TGTGCCAGCAGCTTCGTGTTCTACGAGCAGTACTTC. This encodes CASSFVFYEQYF.